Below, 19 T cell receptor beta chains from the same sample are listed, as sequenced in a study of cytomegalovirus exposure and HLA in healthy donors. The PCR was carried out with 60 Vbeta primers and 13 Jbeta primers. Sequencing used immunoSEQ multiplex PCR; TCRdb keeps in-frame clones, though not all of them. This sample has some 150,000 clones, with roughly 63% found just once. What was sequenced was PBMCs. The receptor set was obtained from a woman between 55 and 75 years old in good health and CMV-seropositive.

This clone was counted only a few times. CDR3 bases: TGTGCCTGGAACCCCGGACAGGGGGTGTTTCAGCCCCAGCATTTT. It encodes CAWNPGQGVFQPQHF. This chain links TRBV30 with TRBJ1-5; 10 bases are shared with TRBD1. Germline V gene lookup returns CDR1 GTSNPN and CDR2 SVGIG (reference sequence). This CDR3 is built from 15 residues. With 4 bases clipped from V and 6 bases from J, the junction kept 9 bases outside the gene matches.

This clone was detected only a few times. The V and J genes are TRBV7-9 and TRBJ1-4, with 7 bases fitting TRBD1. This CDR3 comprises 15 residues. Germline V gene data show CDR1 as SEHNR and CDR2 as FQNEAQ (reference sequence). V shed 4 bases, J shed 5 bases, and the junction held 7 bases outside the gene matches. CDR3 residues: CASSSPTGNNEKLFF. The CDR3 region has the DNA TGTGCCAGCAGCTCACCGACAGGGAACAATGAAAAACTGTTTTTT.

This clone was seen more than once but under ten times. The chain carries TRBV28 and TRBJ1-4; 7 nucleotides line up with TRBD1. From germline, CDR1 is MDHEN and CDR2 SYDVKM. J was trimmed by 8 bases and V by 5 bases; bases with no gene match: 5. The CDR3 length is 13 residues. CDR3 protein: CASSTNRGEKLFF. The CDR3, as DNA: TGTGCCAGCAGTACAAACAGGGGCGAAAAACTGTTTTTT.

This clone was observed a few times. J is TRBJ2-1 and V is TRBV5-1, with D possibly matching TRBD1 (6 bases). The CDR3 has 13 amino acids. Germline V CDR1 and CDR2: SGHRS, YFSETQ. V lost 6 bases and J 6 bases, leaving 13 bases between the germline ends. Written as DNA, the CDR3 is TGCGCCAGCAAGGAGACAGGATCCAATGAGCAGTTCTTC. This encodes CASKETGSNEQFF.

About this clone itself: The sample contains more than one DNA sequence encoding this CDR3. The CDR3 region has the DNA TGTGCCAGCAGCTTAGGTGGCCCAGCCTACGAGCAGTACTTC. Translated, it gives CASSLGGPAYEQYF. The genes are TRBV7-2 and TRBJ2-7; no reliable D call. Between the trimmed V and J ends, which lost 1 base and 2 bases, there was a span of 9 bases. The CDR3 consists of 14 residues. CDR1 and CDR2 (germline): SGHTA, FQGNSA.

The V and J genes are TRBV5-1 and TRBJ1-1; no reliable D call. The CDR3 loop spans 14 amino acids. Trimming cost V 0 bases and J 2 bases, with 8 bases left between them. Germline V CDR1 and CDR2: SGHRS, YFSETQ. The CDR3 sequence: CASSLVGYNTEAFF. In nucleotides, the CDR3 is TGCGCCAGCAGCTTGGTCGGGTATAACACTGAAGCTTTCTTT.

This chain links TRBV7-2 with TRBJ2-5; D not resolved. Between the trimmed V and J ends, which lost 3 bases and 2 bases, there was a span of 7 bases. Germline-derived CDR1 and CDR2 are SGHTA and FQGNSA. The CDR3 loop spans 13 amino acids. The chain's CDR3 is CASSFNIQETQYF. The CDR3, as DNA: TGTGCCAGCAGCTTTAATATACAAGAGACCCAGTACTTC.

The chain couples TRBV7-2 to TRBJ2-7; 8 bases map to TRBD2. CDR1 and CDR2 from the germline V gene are SGHTA and FQGNSA. CDR3 length equals 14 residues. Germline trimming cut 0 bases from V and 9 bases from J; bases unmatched to any gene: 7. The CDR3 DNA sequence: TGTGCCAGCAGCTTAGCTCCCTTGCGGGAGGCGCAGTACTTC. Amino acids: CASSLAPLREAQYF.

The chain couples TRBV6-6 to TRBJ1-6; D unresolved. The V end lost 3 bases, the J end lost 5 bases, and 14 bases lay between the germline ends. CDR1 and CDR2 from the germline V gene are MNHNY and SVGAGI (reference sequence). The CDR3 consists of 16 residues. The CDR3 DNA sequence: TGTGCCAGCAGTTATACACCCGTCATCAATAATTCACCCCTCCACTTT. It codes for CASSYTPVINNSPLHF.

This sequence joins TRBV6-6 and TRBJ2-3, with D uncertain. The CDR3 runs to 14 residues. Trimming took 5 bases from V and 4 from J, leaving 13 bases between them. From germline, CDR1 is MNHNY and CDR2 SVGAGI (reference sequence). In DNA form, the CDR3 reads TGTGCCAGCAGTCTTTCCCCCACGGCAGATACGCAGTATTTT. Translated, it gives CASSLSPTADTQYF.

The chain combines TRBV6-4 with TRBJ2-7, with D possibly being TRBD2 (6 bases). V was trimmed by 4 bases and J by 2 bases, leaving 12 bases between them. CDR3 length: 14 residues. Germline V lookup: CDR1 MRHNA, CDR2 SNTAGT. CDR3 coding DNA: TGTGCCAGCAGTGCGCGGGACGGTGCCTACGAGCAGTACTTC. Its translation: CASSARDGAYEQYF.

CDR3 in DNA: TGTGCCAGCAGTTTATCACAGGGCAATCAGCCCCAGCATTTT. This encodes CASSLSQGNQPQHF. The rearrangement uses TRBV28 and TRBJ1-5, with D perhaps matching TRBD1 (5 bases). V was cut by 1 base and J by 2 bases, with 6 bases left in between. The CDR3 sequence is 14 residues long. Germline V gene data show CDR1 as MDHEN and CDR2 as SYDVKM.

V and J are TRBV6-5 and TRBJ2-3; tentatively, D is TRBD2 (5 bases). CDR3 length: 13 residues. The V and J ends lost 9 bases and 6 bases respectively, with 16 bases between them. From germline, CDR1 is MNHEY and CDR2 SVGAGI. DNA of the CDR3: TGTGCCAGTCGGACTTCTGGGGAGGATACGCAGTATTTT. Translated, it gives CASRTSGEDTQYF.

The rearrangement joins TRBV19 to TRBJ2-1; 9 bases align to TRBD2. This CDR3 spans 17 amino acids. In germline, CDR1 is LNHDA, CDR2 SQIVND (reference sequence). With 7 bases clipped from V and 9 bases from J, the junction kept 19 bases outside the gene matches. As DNA, the CDR3 is TGTGCCAGTACCCCGAATTATAGCGGGAGTAGGCGGGGTGAGCAGTTCTTC. Protein product: CASTPNYSGSRRGEQFF.

V usage is TRBV6-5 and J usage is TRBJ2-7; 11 bases line up with TRBD2. This CDR3 is 15 amino acids long. From germline, CDR1 is MNHEY and CDR2 SVGAGI. J lost 2 bases, V lost 5 bases, and 5 bases had no gene match. The DNA of the CDR3 is TGTGCCAGCAGTGGGGGACTAGCGGTAACCTACGAGCAGTACTTC. Residues: CASSGGLAVTYEQYF.

The gene calls are TRBV7-8 and TRBJ1-2, with D uncertain. The CDR3 sequence is 11 residues long. Per germline, CDR1 SGHVS and CDR2 FQNEAQ. V was trimmed by 4 bases and J by 10 bases, leaving 10 bases between them. The CDR3 bases are TGTGCCAGCAGCTCTTATTTGGCCTACACCTTC. It codes for CASSSYLAYTF.

This rearrangement joins TRBV4-3 to TRBJ2-3; TRBD2 agrees at 8 bases. With 4 bases clipped from V and 7 bases from J, the junction kept 13 bases outside the gene matches. Germline loops: CDR1 LGHNA, CDR2 YSLEER. The CDR3 has 16 amino acids. The DNA for the CDR3 is TGCGCCAGCAGCCTCGGGCGGGAGGTCCTCCAGAATACGCAGTATTTT. Its translation is CASSLGREVLQNTQYF.

This rearrangement joins TRBV27 to TRBJ2-7; 7 nucleotides match TRBD2. The CDR3 is 14 amino acids. Trimming at V came to 5 bases and at J to 0 bases, leaving 4 bases not matched to a gene. From germline, CDR1 is MNHEY and CDR2 SMNVEV (reference sequence). The DNA of the CDR3 is TGTGCCAGCAGTCCTCGGACTAGCTCCTACGAGCAGTACTTC. Its translation is CASSPRTSSYEQYF.

V gene TRBV28 combines with J gene TRBJ2-1; 8 nucleotides align to TRBD1. From germline, CDR1 is MDHEN and CDR2 SYDVKM. Losses at the gene ends were 4 bases for V and 5 bases for J; bases not matched to a gene: 7. CDR3 length: 15 residues. CDR3 protein: CASSSTGQVHNEQFF. The CDR3 nucleotides are TGTGCCAGCAGTTCTACGGGACAGGTTCACAATGAGCAGTTCTTC.